Following are 23 T cell receptor beta chains from one sample sequenced in a study of human T cells and chemical hapten exposure. TCRdb passed the RACE reads through MiXCR, listing each CDR3 protein once. The data show some 50,000 distinct CDR3 sequences, about 4.8% seen once. Documented time point: healthy volunteer bleed at 2 weeks. Unfractionated whole blood served as the source for total RNA extraction. The material sequenced was whole blood. Receptors were obtained from a human donor in good health. Some clones in this sample may be carry-over from other donors' samples.

In this sample, this clonotype turned up a few times. The genes are TRBV18 and TRBJ2-7; 10 bases are a match to TRBD1. The CDR3 is 15 amino acids. Germline V gene data show CDR1 as KGHSH and CDR2 as LQKENI. V trimming: 6 bases; J trimming: 3 bases; junction bases outside the gene matches: 8. CDR3 amino acids: CASSPGTGANYEQYF. CDR3 DNA: TGTGCCAGCTCCCCCGGGACAGGGGCCAACTACGAGCAGTACTTC.

In its sample, this clonotype was seen a few times. CDR3 in DNA: TGCGCCAGCGGGGGACAGGAAGGCGAGCAGTACTTC. This codes for CASGGQEGEQYF. V and J are TRBV23-1 and TRBJ2-7; 8 bases fit TRBD1. TRBV23-1 is noted as an ORF with a role that remains uncertain. V lost 8 bases to trimming and J lost 6 bases; unmatched junction nucleotides: 6. The CDR3 length is 12 residues.

This clonotype has only a few counts. This sequence joins TRBV2 and TRBJ2-6; TRBD1 aligns across 11 bases. CDR1 SNHLY and CDR2 FYNNEI come from the germline V gene. The V segment lost 7 bases and the J segment 2 bases; nucleotides outside the gene matches: 13. This CDR3 has 19 amino acids. The CDR3 DNA is TGTGCCAGCAAGGACAGGGGGCGCGTTAAGGGGCCTGGGGCCAACGTCCTGACTTTC. It yields the protein CASKDRGRVKGPGANVLTF.

In its sample, this clonotype was seen many times. The chain uses TRBV6-2 or TRBV6-3 and TRBJ2-2, with D perhaps TRBD2 (5 bases). Trimming shortened V by 10 bases and J by 1 base, and 10 bases separated the two germline ends. The CDR3 runs to 13 residues. Per germline, CDR1 MNHEY and CDR2 SVGEGT. The CDR3 here is CAIDRGNTGELFF. The CDR3 DNA sequence: TGTGCCATCGACCGGGGGAACACCGGGGAGCTGTTTTTT.

This clonotype showed up many times. The V gene is TRBV7-2, the J gene TRBJ2-1; D not resolved. The V end was cut by 4 bases, the J end by 3 bases, with 4 bases between. This CDR3 contains 12 residues. Germline V gives CDR1 SGHTA, CDR2 FQGNSA. The CDR3, as DNA: TGTGCCAGCAGCTCGTACTACAATGAGCAGTTCTTC. It codes for CASSSYYNEQFF.

The rearrangement uses TRBV24-1 and TRBJ2-1; D is ambiguous. Germline loops: CDR1 KGHDR, CDR2 SFDVKD. V gave up 1 base and J gave up 7 bases, with 13 bases separating them. The CDR3 contains 15 residues. The CDR3 spells CATSDFGRQTNEQFF. The CDR3 DNA follows: TGTGCCACCAGTGATTTTGGCAGACAAACGAATGAGCAGTTCTTC.

The J gene is TRBJ2-3, the V gene TRBV7-9; D possibly uses TRBD1 or TRBD2 (6 bases each). Trimming took 8 bases from V and 2 from J, leaving 17 bases between them. The germline CDR1 and CDR2 sequences are SEHNR and FQNEAQ (reference sequence). The CDR3 extends over 15 amino acids. The CDR3 region has the DNA TGTGCCAGCCCAGGGGAGGCTCCTCCCACAGATACGCAGTATTTT. This translates into CASPGEAPPTDTQYF.

This clonotype was observed many times. This chain links TRBV29-1 with TRBJ1-1; weak D call: TRBD1 (5 bases). The CDR3 extends over 14 amino acids. CDR1 and CDR2 (germline): SQVTM, ANQGSEA. Trimming removed 4 bases at V and 5 bases at J, with 17 bases between. This chain's CDR3 is CSVAPRGEGTEAFF. For the CDR3, the DNA is TGCAGCGTTGCCCCTCGGGGGGAGGGGACTGAAGCTTTCTTT.

Ten or more counts support this clonotype. The CDR3 loop is CASSENMLVPATQYF. Written as DNA, the CDR3 is TGTGCCAGCAGTGAAAATATGCTAGTTCCCGCTACGCAGTATTTT. The V and J genes are TRBV6-1 and TRBJ2-3; no definite D call. The CDR3 is 15 residues long. Germline assignment: CDR1 MNHNS and CDR2 SASEGT. V dropped 2 bases and J dropped 8 bases, with 17 bases sitting between them.

This clonotype was counted ten times or more. V is TRBV5-1 and J is TRBJ1-6; D may be TRBD1 (6 bases). This CDR3 spans 15 amino acids. The V end lost 6 bases, the J end lost 10 bases, and 20 bases lay between the germline ends. In germline, CDR1 is SGHRS, CDR2 YFSETQ. CDR3 nucleotide sequence: TGCGCCAGCAACACCCCCGAGGGGGAGGGGTCACCCCTCCACTTT. Protein: CASNTPEGEGSPLHF.

This clonotype appeared a few times. The chain employs TRBV5-1 and TRBJ1-2, with 11 nucleotides matching TRBD1. CDR1 and CDR2 (germline): SGHRS, YFSETQ. Trimming cost V 9 bases and J 8 bases; bases outside gene matches: 9. The CDR3 has 13 residues. CDR3 DNA sequence: TGCGCCACCCGGACAGGGGGCGCGGAGGGCTACACCTTC. Protein: CATRTGGAEGYTF.

This clonotype was picked up many times. This rearrangement joins TRBV6-1 to TRBJ1-4; 10 bases agree with TRBD1. V was pared by 2 bases and J by 8 bases, with 5 bases of the junction left unmatched. In germline, CDR1 is MNHNS, CDR2 SASEGT. CDR3 length: 15 residues. This CDR3 reads CASSERGQGTEKLFF. The DNA of the CDR3 is TGTGCCAGCAGTGAAAGGGGACAGGGGACAGAAAAACTGTTTTTT.

The chain uses TRBV10-3 and TRBJ2-2; D not certain. Germline V gene data show CDR1 as ENHRY and CDR2 as SYGVKD. This CDR3 spans 13 amino acids. With 6 bases removed from V and 7 bases from J, the gap between germline ends came to 12 bases. CDR3 DNA: TGTGCCATCAGCGCCTTGGAAGGCGGGGAGCTGTTTTTT. Residues: CAISALEGGELFF.

This clonotype occurred many times. The chain couples TRBV27 to TRBJ2-3; maybe TRBD2 (6 bases). Trimming took 6 bases from V and 6 from J, leaving 19 bases between them. This CDR3 spans 15 amino acids. Germline CDR1 MNHEY, CDR2 SMNVEV (reference sequence). CDR3 in DNA: TGTGCCAGCAGATTCCCGGGACTGGGCCGTGATACGCAGTATTTT. Its translation: CASRFPGLGRDTQYF.

This clonotype occurred many times. This chain connects TRBV4-1 to TRBJ1-2; TRBD1 matches 9 bases. Germline V lookup: CDR1 MGHRA, CDR2 YSYEKL. V gave up 6 bases and J gave up 4 bases; unmatched junction bases: 9. CDR3 size: 15 residues. This CDR3 reads CASRTNPGQGYGYTF. The DNA of the CDR3 is TGCGCCAGCAGGACTAATCCGGGACAGGGCTATGGCTACACCTTC.

This clonotype was found many times. V usage is TRBV7-3 and J usage is TRBJ1-1; D not resolved. The germline CDR1 and CDR2 sequences are SGHTA and FQGTGA. Between the trimmed V and J ends, which lost 0 bases and 6 bases, there was a span of 8 bases. This CDR3 is built from 13 residues. The CDR3 bases are TGTGCCAGCAGCTTAACTGGGCAATCTGAAGCTTTCTTT. This codes for CASSLTGQSEAFF.

The V call is TRBV3-1, the J call TRBJ2-3; 12 bases match TRBD1. The CDR3 totals 15 residues. The V and J ends lost 4 bases and 5 bases, in that order; junction bases with no gene match: 4. Germline V gives CDR1 LGHDT, CDR2 YNNKEL (reference sequence). The DNA of the CDR3 is TGTGCCAGCAGCCCGGGACAGGGGGCTAAAGATACGCAGTATTTT. It specifies CASSPGQGAKDTQYF.

The rearrangement joins TRBV5-4 to TRBJ2-2; D possibly corresponds to TRBD2 (5 bases). Germline V gene data show CDR1 as SGHNT and CDR2 as YYREEE (reference sequence). The CDR3 runs 15 residues. V dropped 0 bases and J dropped 5 bases, with 11 bases sitting between them. CDR3 bases: TGTGCCAGCAGCTTGGACCCGACTATTACCGGGGAGCTGTTTTTT. This sequence encodes CASSLDPTITGELFF. The full variable domain, with the rest looked up from reference TRBV5-4 and TRBJ2-2, is ETGVTQSPTHLIKTRGQQVTLRCSSQSGHNTVSWYQQALGQGPQFIFQYYREEENGRGNFPPRFSGLQFPNYSSELNVNALELDDSALYLCASSLDPTITGELFFGEGSRLTVL.

The chain is built from TRBV12-3 or TRBV12-4 and TRBJ2-3, with 10 bases fitting TRBD1. The CDR3 totals 15 residues. J was trimmed by 1 base and V by 5 bases; bases with no gene match: 3. The CDR3 DNA reads TGTGCCAGCAGTGTGACAGGGGGCGGCACAGATACGCAGTATTTT. It translates to CASSVTGGGTDTQYF.

This chain joins TRBV6-2 or TRBV6-3 and TRBJ2-7; D possibly corresponds to TRBD2 (6 bases). The CDR3 length is 14 residues. Germline values: CDR1 MNHEY, CDR2 SVGEGT. Trimming shortened V by 6 bases and J by 1 base, and 13 bases separated the two germline ends. CDR3 sequence reads: CASRGGGSSYEQYF. The DNA of the CDR3 is TGTGCCAGCAGGGGGGGAGGATCGTCCTACGAGCAGTACTTC.

This clonotype was detected many times. The V call is TRBV10-2, the J call TRBJ2-2; 9 nucleotides agree with TRBD2. Trimming cost V 2 bases and J 5 bases; bases outside gene matches: 6. CDR1 is WSHSY, CDR2 SAAADI, per germline. This CDR3 has 16 amino acids. CDR3 region: CASSEVISGSTGELFF. CDR3 sequence (DNA): TGCGCCAGCAGTGAGGTTATTAGCGGGAGTACCGGGGAGCTGTTTTTT.

The chain uses TRBV5-1 and TRBJ2-1; 12 positions match TRBD2. The junction had 10 bases not matched to a gene; V was cut back by 0 bases and J by 9 bases. Germline-derived CDR1 and CDR2 are SGHRS and YFSETQ. CDR3 length equals 17 residues. As DNA, the CDR3 is TGCGCCAGCAGCTTGGGGCTGACTAGCGGGAGAACGGGTGAGCAGTTCTTC. Translated, it gives CASSLGLTSGRTGEQFF.

This clonotype was counted ten times or more. The chain is built from TRBV25-1 and TRBJ2-7, with 7 nucleotides matching TRBD1. Germline CDR1 is MGHDK and CDR2 is SYGVNS. This CDR3 region has 12 residues. After removal of 8 bases from V and 4 bases from J, the junction contained 5 bases not matched to a gene. CDR3 region: CASSDRSYEQYF. In nucleotides, the CDR3 is TGTGCCAGCTCGGACAGGAGTTACGAGCAGTACTTC.